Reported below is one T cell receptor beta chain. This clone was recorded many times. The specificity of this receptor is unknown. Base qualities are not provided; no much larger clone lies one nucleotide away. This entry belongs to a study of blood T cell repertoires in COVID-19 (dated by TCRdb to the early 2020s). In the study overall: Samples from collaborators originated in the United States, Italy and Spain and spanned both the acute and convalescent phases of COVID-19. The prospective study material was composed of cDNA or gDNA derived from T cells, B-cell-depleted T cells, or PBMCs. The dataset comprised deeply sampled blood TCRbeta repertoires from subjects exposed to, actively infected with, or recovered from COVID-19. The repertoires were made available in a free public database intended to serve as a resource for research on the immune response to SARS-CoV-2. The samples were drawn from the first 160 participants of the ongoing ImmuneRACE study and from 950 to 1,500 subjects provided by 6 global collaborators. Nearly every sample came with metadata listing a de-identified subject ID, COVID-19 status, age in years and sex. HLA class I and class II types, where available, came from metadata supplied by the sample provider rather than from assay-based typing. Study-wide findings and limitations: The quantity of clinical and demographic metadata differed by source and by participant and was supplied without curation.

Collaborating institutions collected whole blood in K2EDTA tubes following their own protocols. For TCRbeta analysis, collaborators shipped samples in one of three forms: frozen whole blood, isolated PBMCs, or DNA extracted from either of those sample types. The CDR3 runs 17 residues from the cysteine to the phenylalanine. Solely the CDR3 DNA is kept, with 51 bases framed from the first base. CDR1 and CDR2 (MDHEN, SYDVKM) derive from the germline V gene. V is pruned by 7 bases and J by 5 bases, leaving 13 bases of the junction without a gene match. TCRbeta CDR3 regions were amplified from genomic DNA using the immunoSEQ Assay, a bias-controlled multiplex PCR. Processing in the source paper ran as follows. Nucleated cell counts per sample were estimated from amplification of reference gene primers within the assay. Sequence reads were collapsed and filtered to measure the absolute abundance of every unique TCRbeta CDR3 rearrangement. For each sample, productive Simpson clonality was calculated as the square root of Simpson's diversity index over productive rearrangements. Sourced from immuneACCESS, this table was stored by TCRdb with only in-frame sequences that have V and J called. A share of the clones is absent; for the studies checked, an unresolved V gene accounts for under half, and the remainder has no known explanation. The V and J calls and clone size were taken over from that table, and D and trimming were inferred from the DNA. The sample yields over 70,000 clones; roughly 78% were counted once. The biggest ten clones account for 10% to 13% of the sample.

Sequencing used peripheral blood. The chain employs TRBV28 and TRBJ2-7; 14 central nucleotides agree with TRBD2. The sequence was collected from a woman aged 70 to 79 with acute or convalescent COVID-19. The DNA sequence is TGTGCCAGCACCCCTTTAAGGACTAGCGGGAGGTTCGACGAGCAGTACTTC. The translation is CASTPLRTSGRFDEQYF. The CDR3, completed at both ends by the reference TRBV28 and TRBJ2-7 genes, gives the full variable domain DVKVTQSSRYLVKRTGEKVFLECVQDMDHENMFWYRQDPGLGLRLIYFSYDVKMKEKGDIPEGYSVSREKKERFSLILESASTNQTSMYLCASTPLRTSGRFDEQYFGPGTRLTVT.